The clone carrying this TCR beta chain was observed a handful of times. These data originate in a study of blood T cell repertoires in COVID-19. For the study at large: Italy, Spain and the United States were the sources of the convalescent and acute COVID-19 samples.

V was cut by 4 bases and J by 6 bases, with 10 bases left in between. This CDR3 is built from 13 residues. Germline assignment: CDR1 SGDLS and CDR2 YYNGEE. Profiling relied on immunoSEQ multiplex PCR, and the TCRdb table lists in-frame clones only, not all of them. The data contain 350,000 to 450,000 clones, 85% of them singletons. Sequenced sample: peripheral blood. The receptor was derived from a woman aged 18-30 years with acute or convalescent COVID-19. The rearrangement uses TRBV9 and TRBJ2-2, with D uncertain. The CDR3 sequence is CASSPVFSGELFF. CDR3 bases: TGTGCCAGCAGCCCAGTCTTTTCCGGGGAGCTGTTTTTT.